The rows below give T cell receptor beta chains drawn from one sample of a study of T-cell memory formation after mild COVID-19. TCRdb fed the 5' RACE reads into MiXCR, producing one record per CDR3 protein. The sample carries 150,000 to 200,000 distinct CDR3 sequences, under 20% recorded once. The sequencing sample was made of PBMCs or a T cell subset sorted from them (not recorded which). Receptors were obtained from an adult woman who had mild COVID-19 (a few samples of this study predate the infection). Cell type and time point are not known. Both conserved end residues are part of each CDR3. A D gene is named only where the DNA matches it firmly. Clone size is not always given. Where it is, it says once, few, many or a class for expanded clones.

v_gene: TRBV19; d_gene: TRBD2; abundance: few; j_gene: TRBJ2-1; CDR3aa: CASSMGGLAGAGEQFF; CDR3nt: TGTGCCAGTAGTATGGGGGGACTAGCGGGAGCCGGCGAGCAGTTCTTC
v_gene: TRBV6-6; d_gene: TRBD1; abundance: .; j_gene: TRBJ2-6; CDR3aa: CASSYRTGTDASGANVLTF; CDR3nt: TGTGCCAGCAGTTACAGGACAGGGACAGACGCCTCTGGGGCCAACGTCCTGACTTTC
v_gene: TRBV10-3; d_gene: .; abundance: .; j_gene: TRBJ2-7; CDR3aa: CAISDQYEQYF; CDR3nt: TGTGCCATCAGTGATCAATACGAGCAGTACTTC
v_gene: TRBV5-1; d_gene: .; abundance: few; j_gene: TRBJ2-1; CDR3aa: CASSLAKNEQFF; CDR3nt: TGCGCCAGCAGCTTGGCCAAAAATGAGCAGTTCTTC
v_gene: TRBV18; d_gene: TRBD2; abundance: many; j_gene: TRBJ2-3; CDR3aa: CASSLAGGPTDTQYF; CDR3nt: TGTGCCAGCTCCCTAGCGGGGGGACCCACAGATACGCAGTATTTT
v_gene: TRBV6-5; d_gene: .; abundance: few; j_gene: TRBJ2-5; CDR3aa: CASRRRGWSGETQYF; CDR3nt: TGTGCCAGCAGGCGTAGGGGTTGGTCAGGAGAGACCCAGTACTTC
v_gene: TRBV6-1; d_gene: .; abundance: few; j_gene: TRBJ2-3; CDR3aa: CASTWRGGERDTQYF; CDR3nt: TGTGCCAGCACCTGGAGGGGGGGTGAGAGAGATACGCAGTATTTT
v_gene: TRBV20-1; d_gene: .; abundance: .; j_gene: TRBJ1-2; CDR3aa: CSARDLPPDGYTF; CDR3nt: TGCAGTGCTAGAGATCTCCCCCCGGATGGCTACACCTTC
v_gene: TRBV20-1; d_gene: .; abundance: few; j_gene: TRBJ2-7; CDR3aa: CSVSGGAEQYF; CDR3nt: TGCAGTGTCTCTGGGGGCGCCGAGCAGTACTTC
v_gene: TRBV3-1; d_gene: TRBD1; abundance: .; j_gene: TRBJ1-4; CDR3aa: CASSHGGGTSEKLFF; CDR3nt: TGTGCCAGCAGCCACGGAGGGGGCACGTCTGAAAAACTGTTTTTT
v_gene: TRBV9; d_gene: .; abundance: many; j_gene: TRBJ2-2; CDR3aa: CASSPRTAMNTGELFF; CDR3nt: TGTGCCAGCAGCCCCCGGACAGCTATGAACACCGGGGAGCTGTTTTTT
v_gene: TRBV7-2; d_gene: TRBD2; abundance: few; j_gene: TRBJ2-2; CDR3aa: CASSLAEAGPGELFF; CDR3nt: TGTGCCAGCAGCTTAGCGGAAGCGGGACCCGGGGAGCTGTTTTTT
v_gene: TRBV20-1; d_gene: .; abundance: .; j_gene: TRBJ2-4; CDR3aa: CSARPASVGIQYF; CDR3nt: TGCAGTGCCCGTCCCGCTAGCGTTGGCATTCAGTACTTC
v_gene: TRBV7-9; d_gene: TRBD1; abundance: many; j_gene: TRBJ2-1; CDR3aa: CASSLGDRERDEQFF; CDR3nt: TGTGCCAGCAGCTTAGGTGACAGGGAACGCGATGAGCAGTTCTTC
v_gene: TRBV6-2/TRBV6-3; d_gene: TRBD1; abundance: few; j_gene: TRBJ1-1; CDR3aa: CASSPLRDRNTEAFF; CDR3nt: TGTGCCAGCAGCCCCCTAAGGGACAGGAACACTGAAGCTTTCTTT
v_gene: TRBV7-3; d_gene: .; abundance: few; j_gene: TRBJ2-2; CDR3aa: CASSPTERWTGELFF; CDR3nt: TGTGCCAGCAGCCCCACAGAGCGGTGGACCGGGGAGCTGTTTTTT
v_gene: TRBV7-9; d_gene: TRBD2; abundance: few; j_gene: TRBJ2-7; CDR3aa: CASSQGLAAYEQYF; CDR3nt: TGTGCCAGCAGCCAAGGGCTAGCGGCCTACGAGCAGTACTTC
v_gene: TRBV7-2; d_gene: .; abundance: few; j_gene: TRBJ2-5; CDR3aa: CASSFGGLETQYF; CDR3nt: TGTGCCAGCAGCTTCGGGGGTTTGGAGACCCAGTACTTC
v_gene: TRBV5-4; d_gene: TRBD1; abundance: few; j_gene: TRBJ2-7; CDR3aa: CASSPGTGGSNEQYF; CDR3nt: TGTGCCAGCAGCCCCGGGACAGGGGGCTCTAACGAGCAGTACTTC
v_gene: TRBV6-5; d_gene: .; abundance: once; j_gene: TRBJ1-1; CDR3aa: CASRSPQGYTEAFF; CDR3nt: TGTGCCAGCAGATCGCCACAGGGATACACTGAAGCTTTCTTT
v_gene: TRBV29-1; d_gene: .; abundance: .; j_gene: TRBJ1-1; CDR3aa: CSVDGGSRTEAFF; CDR3nt: TGCAGCGTTGACGGGGGTAGTCGCACTGAAGCTTTCTTT
v_gene: TRBV13; d_gene: TRBD2; abundance: few; j_gene: TRBJ2-6; CDR3aa: CASSPGLAPSGANVLTF; CDR3nt: TGTGCCAGCAGCCCCGGACTAGCACCCTCTGGGGCCAACGTCCTGACTTTC
v_gene: TRBV15; d_gene: TRBD1; abundance: .; j_gene: TRBJ2-7; CDR3aa: CATSRDRGLDEQYF; CDR3nt: TGTGCCACCAGCAGAGACAGGGGGCTGGACGAGCAGTACTTC
v_gene: TRBV7-3; d_gene: .; abundance: few; j_gene: TRBJ2-3; CDR3aa: CASSNLGADTQYF; CDR3nt: TGTGCCAGCAGCAACCTGGGGGCAGATACGCAGTATTTT
v_gene: TRBV5-1; d_gene: .; abundance: .; j_gene: TRBJ1-2; CDR3aa: CASSLVPQGNYGYTF; CDR3nt: TGCGCCAGCAGCTTAGTCCCCCAGGGCAACTATGGCTACACCTTC
v_gene: TRBV6-2/TRBV6-3; d_gene: .; abundance: few; j_gene: TRBJ2-6; CDR3aa: CASIPVDRHSSGANVLTF; CDR3nt: TGTGCCAGCATCCCTGTGGATCGGCATAGCTCTGGGGCCAACGTCCTGACTTTC
v_gene: TRBV5-1; d_gene: .; abundance: many; j_gene: TRBJ2-3; CDR3aa: CASSLDRVDTQYF; CDR3nt: TGCGCCAGCAGCTTGGACAGGGTTGATACGCAGTATTTT
v_gene: TRBV4-2; d_gene: .; abundance: .; j_gene: TRBJ1-1; CDR3aa: CASSQDSGPPAVTEAFF; CDR3nt: TGTGCCAGCAGCCAAGATTCAGGGCCTCCCGCGGTTACTGAAGCTTTCTTT
v_gene: TRBV20-1; d_gene: .; abundance: .; j_gene: TRBJ2-1; CDR3aa: CSASALASRSGEQFF; CDR3nt: TGCAGTGCTAGCGCCCTTGCGTCTCGCTCGGGTGAGCAGTTCTTC
v_gene: TRBV6-5; d_gene: .; abundance: many; j_gene: TRBJ1-2; CDR3aa: CASSPAGGERNGYTF; CDR3nt: TGTGCCAGCAGCCCAGCGGGGGGAGAGAGGAATGGTTACACCTTC
v_gene: TRBV25-1; d_gene: .; abundance: few; j_gene: TRBJ2-5; CDR3aa: CASRGIARGETQYF; CDR3nt: TGTGCCAGCAGGGGAATAGCAAGGGGAGAGACCCAGTACTTC
v_gene: TRBV2; d_gene: TRBD1; abundance: .; j_gene: TRBJ2-7; CDR3aa: CASSEEAGGWYEQYF; CDR3nt: TGTGCCAGCAGTGAAGAGGCAGGGGGCTGGTACGAGCAGTACTTC
v_gene: TRBV5-4; d_gene: .; abundance: few; j_gene: TRBJ2-3; CDR3aa: CASSPRAGGSTDTQYF; CDR3nt: TGTGCCAGCAGCCCCCGCGCGGGTGGTAGCACAGATACGCAGTATTTT
v_gene: TRBV6-2/TRBV6-3; d_gene: .; abundance: .; j_gene: TRBJ2-7; CDR3aa: CASNEASYEQYF; CDR3nt: TGTGCCAGCAACGAGGCCTCCTACGAGCAGTACTTC
v_gene: TRBV5-1; d_gene: .; abundance: many; j_gene: TRBJ2-5; CDR3aa: CASSLASEISRYKETQYF; CDR3nt: TGCGCCAGCAGCTTGGCCTCAGAGATCAGTCGGTACAAGGAGACCCAGTACTTC